What follows describes a single T cell receptor (beta chain). What it binds is unknown. The data were taken from a study of T cells in Graves' hyperthyroidism and ophthalmopathy. Amplified TCR beta CDR3 regions came from RNA transcripts. With the HTBI primer set, the TCR CDR3 went through a first round of RT-PCR. TCRdb re-called the multiplex PCR reads with MiXCR, one entry per CDR3 protein. This repertoire shows roughly 420,000 distinct CDR3 sequences, around a sixth found once; its top ten account for 7.5% to 8%. It was considered stable Graves' hyperthyroidism when ophthalmopathy did not progress within 18 months. The study left out patients who had uncontrolled infection, other autoimmune disease, pregnancy or lactation. Whole-study results and caveats: The blood repertoire included most of the expanded thyroid clonotypes above 0.001.

Trimming removed 6 bases at V and 3 bases at J, with 8 bases between. Germline CDR1 is SGHVS and CDR2 is FNYEAQ. This CDR3 is 12 amino acids long. The chain has TRBV7-6 and TRBJ2-5; D remains ambiguous. This clonotype was obtained from a woman younger than 35 with Graves' hyperthyroidism. The sample was blood. The DNA of the CDR3 is TGTGCCAGCAGTGGGGTGGAAGAGACCCAGTACTTC. This sequence encodes CASSGVEETQYF. The complete variable domain, with remaining parts taken from reference TRBV7-6 and TRBJ2-5, reads GAGVSQSPRYKVTKRGQDVALRCDPISGHVSLYWYRQALGQGPEFLTYFNYEAQQDKSGLPNDRFSAERPEGSISTLTIQRTEQRDSAMYRCASSGVEETQYFGPGTRLLVL.